This T cell receptor beta chain was captured in a study of blood T cell repertoires in COVID-19. In germline, CDR1 is SGHTS, CDR2 YDEGEE. There are 15 residues in the CDR3. V was clipped by 5 bases and J by 2 bases; unmatched bases: 7. Data came from immunoSEQ multiplex PCR; TCRdb stores just in-frame clones and leaves some out. The data hold about 380,000 clones, with 88% observed a single time. Participants' own reports of clinical history determined their cohort assignment. The rearrangement uses TRBV5-8 and TRBJ2-3; 8 bases match TRBD1. This TCR derives from a woman younger than 35 who had recovered from COVID-19. Specimen: PBMCs or T cells enriched from blood (not recorded which). The CDR3 sequence is CASREGQGHTDTQYF. The CDR3 DNA reads TGTGCCAGCAGGGAAGGACAGGGTCACACAGATACGCAGTATTTT.